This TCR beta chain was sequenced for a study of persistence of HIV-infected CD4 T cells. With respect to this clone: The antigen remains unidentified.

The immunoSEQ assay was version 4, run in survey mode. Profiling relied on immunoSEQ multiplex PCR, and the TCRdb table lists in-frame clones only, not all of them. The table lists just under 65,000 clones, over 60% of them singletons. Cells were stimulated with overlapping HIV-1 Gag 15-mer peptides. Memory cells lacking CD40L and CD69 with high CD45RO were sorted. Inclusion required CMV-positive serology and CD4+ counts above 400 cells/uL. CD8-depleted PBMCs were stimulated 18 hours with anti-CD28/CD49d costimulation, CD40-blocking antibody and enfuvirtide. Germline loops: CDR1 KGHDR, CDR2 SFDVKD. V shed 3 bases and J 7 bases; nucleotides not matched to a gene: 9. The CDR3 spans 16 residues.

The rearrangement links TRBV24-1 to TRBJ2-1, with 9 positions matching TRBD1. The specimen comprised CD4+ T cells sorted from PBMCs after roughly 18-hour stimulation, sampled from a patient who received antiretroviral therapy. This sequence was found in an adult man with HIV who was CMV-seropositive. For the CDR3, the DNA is TGTGCCACCAGTGATAGTTCCGGGACAGGGAGAAATGAGCAGTTCTTC. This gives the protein CATSDSSGTGRNEQFF.